The 10 T cell receptor beta chains reported below all come from one sample, sequenced in a study of spatial heterogeneity in lung cancer (dated by TCRdb to about 2019). The method behind the library was 5' RACE. For sequencing, a NextSeq 500 was employed. Through fastp at Q25 and MiXCR, TCRdb rebuilt clones from the public reads, retaining in-frame beta chains. Merged by CDR3 protein, the rows form single entries marked with the most common genes and DNA. The sample table records just over 70,000 distinct CDR3 sequences; approximately 9% of these occur just once. The top ten hold less than 2% of the sample. Explained via the paper, the time point label denotes: blood at routine non-recurrence follow-up after resection. The material sequenced was PBMCs, taken at follow-up. Receptor source: a female donor with early-stage non-small cell lung cancer.

This clonotype was counted a few times. J is TRBJ2-5 and V is TRBV6-1; D ambiguous. Trimming took 2 bases from V and 6 from J, leaving 7 bases between them. The CDR3 is 12 residues long. The V gene's germline CDR1 is MNHNS and CDR2 SASEGT. CDR3 in amino acids: CASSELMKTQYF. In DNA, the CDR3 is TGTGCCAGCAGTGAATTGATGAAGACCCAGTACTTC.

This chain links TRBV7-2 with TRBJ1-1, with 10 nucleotides matching TRBD1. With V trimmed by 3 bases and J by 5 bases, 3 bases remained unmatched. The CDR3 consists of 14 residues. Germline lookup yields CDR1 SGHTA and CDR2 FQGNSA. Here the CDR3 DNA reads TGTGCCAGCAGCTTGCGACAGGGGGCAACTGAAGCTTTCTTT. Protein sequence: CASSLRQGATEAFF. Variable domain in full (rest from reference TRBV7-2 and TRBJ1-1): GAGVSQSPSNKVTEKGKDVELRCDPISGHTALYWYRQSLGQGLEFLIYFQGNSAPDKSGLPSDRFSAERTGGSVSTLTIQRTQQEDSAVYLCASSLRQGATEAFFGQGTRLTVV.

This clonotype was found many times. J is TRBJ2-1 and V is TRBV12-3 or TRBV12-4; D ambiguous. The V end lost 10 bases, the J end lost 10 bases, and 11 bases lay between the germline ends. The CDR3 runs to 10 residues. CDR3 sequence (DNA): TGTGCCACTTTGCCCGGGGAGCAGTTCTTC. Protein: CATLPGEQFF.

This clonotype was recorded many times. This sequence joins TRBV12-3 or TRBV12-4 and TRBJ2-3; 10 bases agree with TRBD2. V lost 10 bases, J lost 4 bases, and 11 bases stayed unmatched. This CDR3 contains 15 residues. The CDR3 is CAITALAGASDTQYF. Written as DNA, the CDR3 is TGTGCCATCACCGCGCTAGCGGGGGCCTCAGATACGCAGTATTTT.

The table lists this clonotype with many counts. The genes are TRBV6-5 and TRBJ2-4; possible D gene TRBD2, 5 bases. The CDR3 extends over 16 amino acids. V was pared by 9 bases and J by 0 bases, with 18 bases between. The germline V gene encodes CDR1 MNHEY and CDR2 SVGAGI. CDR3 bases: TGTGCCAGTTCCTCTCAGCGGCCCCTAGCCAAAAACATTCAGTACTTC. Residues: CASSSQRPLAKNIQYF.

This clonotype was seen many times. The chain couples TRBV19 to TRBJ1-5, with TRBD1 identical over 9 bases. CDR1 and CDR2 (germline): LNHDA, SQIVND (reference sequence). This CDR3 has 16 residues. V gave up 8 bases and J gave up 7 bases; unmatched junction bases: 15. CDR3 DNA sequence: TGTGCCAGTCGAGTACGCGGACAGGGGCCCGGGCAGCCCCAGCATTTT. It encodes CASRVRGQGPGQPQHF.

A remark on this clonotype: Being one base from a much bigger clone, this may be a read error. The chain has TRBV28 and TRBJ2-7; maybe TRBD1 (7 bases). The CDR3 loop spans 14 amino acids. CDR1 is MDHEN and CDR2 is SYDVKM in the germline V gene. The CDR3 DNA reads as TGTGCCAGCAGTTCCGGACAGGTGGACTACGGGCAGTACTTC. It specifies CASSSGQVDYGQYF.

The V gene is TRBV7-3, the J gene TRBJ2-1; 8 bases line up with TRBD1. CDR3 length equals 18 residues. The ends lost 0 bases at V and 7 bases at J; junction bases unmatched: 14. From germline, CDR1 is SGHTA and CDR2 FQGTGA. CDR3 in amino acids: CASSLTPTGTGSRNEQFF. The CDR3 nucleotides are TGTGCCAGCAGCTTAACCCCGACCGGGACAGGCTCGCGAAATGAGCAGTTCTTC.

In this sample, this clonotype turned up many times. The chain uses TRBV6-4 and TRBJ2-2, with D maybe TRBD2 (6 bases). The CDR3 is 13 amino acids. The V end was cut by 8 bases, the J end by 6 bases, with 13 bases between. The germline V gene has CDR1 MRHNA and CDR2 SNTAGT. This chain's CDR3 is CASGRGGSGELFF. In DNA, the CDR3 is TGTGCCAGCGGGAGAGGAGGGTCCGGGGAGCTGTTTTTT.

This clonotype was detected many times. This chain joins TRBV28 and TRBJ2-7; D call uncertain. V was trimmed by 3 bases and J by 7 bases, leaving 7 bases between them. Germline CDR1 and CDR2: MDHEN and SYDVKM. The CDR3 length is 11 residues. CDR3: CASSFVGEQYF. The CDR3 nucleotides read TGTGCCAGCAGTTTCGTCGGGGAGCAGTACTTC.